This T cell receptor (beta chain) was sequenced for a study of blood T cell repertoires in COVID-19. Across the study: PBMCs, B-cell-depleted T cells, or T cells provided the cDNA or gDNA that made up the material.

Cohort placement rested on clinical history that participants reported themselves. Clones were read by immunoSEQ multiplex PCR, and TCRdb kept only the in-frame ones, dropping some. This sample carries about 250,000 clones, 80% to 90% of them seen once, and the ten largest clones take approximately 2.4%. Sequencing was carried out using PBMCs or T cells enriched from blood (not recorded which). This TCR was recovered from a woman aged 25-40 years with acute COVID-19.

The CDR3 is CASSPRLRGQETQYF. CDR3 bases: TGTGCCAGCAGTCCCCGTCTGCGGGGCCAAGAGACCCAGTACTTC. This sequence joins TRBV5-8 and TRBJ2-5, with D perhaps TRBD2 (6 bases). The CDR3 runs to 15 residues. The V end was cut by 5 bases, the J end by 1 base, with 15 bases between. The V gene's germline CDR1 is SGHTS and CDR2 YDEGEE. Together with reference TRBV5-8 and TRBJ2-5, the CDR3 gives the full variable domain: EAGVTQSPTHLIKTRGQQATLRCSPISGHTSVYWYQQALGLGLQFLLWYDEGEERNRGNFPPRFSGRQFPNYSSELNVNALELEDSALYLCASSPRLRGQETQYFGPGTRLLVL.